This record covers a single T cell receptor beta chain. Antigen: not known. TCRdb analysed the RT-PCR reads with MiXCR anew, one entry per CDR3 protein. The sample contains hundreds of thousands of distinct CDR3 sequences, about 15% of which appear only once. The data belong to a study of response to subunit inactivated influenza vaccine. Findings and caveats of the study: The authors offered the suggestion that each seasonal influenza vaccination recruits few new T cells.

CDR1 is MGHRA, CDR2 YSYEKL, per germline. V lost 2 bases to trimming and J lost 8 bases, with 13 bases between them. There are 14 residues in the CDR3. The sequence was obtained from a man in his forties or fifties who received an inactivated influenza vaccine. The J gene is TRBJ2-1, the V gene TRBV4-1; D possibly matches TRBD1 or TRBD2 (5 bases each). The sample here was PBMCs from blood, taken about 13 days after vaccination. DNA for the CDR3: TGCGCCAGCAGCCAACCGGGACGGTTTCATGAGCAGTTCTTC. The encoded protein is CASSQPGRFHEQFF.